This is a list of T cell receptor beta chains from one sample in a study of blood T cells in healthy people across ages. MiXCR, applied by TCRdb to the 5' RACE reads, yields one record per CDR3 protein. The data hold around 750,000 distinct CDR3 sequences, with roughly 53% observed a single time. The source material was blood. The source of these receptors is a man at least 80 years old in good health. The CDR3 runs from the conserved cysteine through the conserved F or W. Fields, in order: clone size, J gene, D gene, V gene, CDR3 DNA, CDR3 protein. A D gene is named only where the DNA matches it firmly. Size tells how often a clone was seen (once, few, many) or the class of an expanded clone, and some rows leave it out.

abundance: -
j_gene: TRBJ2-1
d_gene: TRBD2
v_gene: TRBV5-4
CDR3nt: TGTGCCAGCAGCCCCGGGGGGGTGCAGTTCTTC
CDR3aa: CASSPGGVQFF

abundance: -
j_gene: TRBJ2-5
d_gene: -
v_gene: TRBV21-1
CDR3nt: TGTGCCAGCCACTGGGGGGGACGGGCACCTGAAGAGCAGTACTTC
CDR3aa: CASHWGGRAPEEQYF

abundance: -
j_gene: TRBJ1-5
d_gene: TRBD1
v_gene: TRBV6-5
CDR3nt: TGTGCCAGCAGTAACGGACAGGGCTATCAGCCCCAGCATTTT
CDR3aa: CASSNGQGYQPQHF

abundance: -
j_gene: TRBJ2-5
d_gene: TRBD1
v_gene: TRBV25-1
CDR3nt: TGTGCCAGCAGTGGCACAGGGGTGGGGACCCAGTACTTC
CDR3aa: CASSGTGVGTQYF

abundance: few
j_gene: TRBJ2-7
d_gene: -
v_gene: TRBV7-9
CDR3nt: TGTGCCAGCAGCCGAACCGGACAGTGGGGGGACTACGAGCAGTACTTC
CDR3aa: CASSRTGQWGDYEQYF

abundance: -
j_gene: TRBJ2-7
d_gene: -
v_gene: TRBV28
CDR3nt: TGTGCCAGCAGTGCAGGGGAGTACCGCGGGCAGTACTTC
CDR3aa: CASSAGEYRGQYF

abundance: -
j_gene: TRBJ2-2
d_gene: -
v_gene: TRBV7-2
CDR3nt: TGTGCCAGCAGCTTAGCCAGCAGGAAGCCCGGGGAGCTGTTTTTT
CDR3aa: CASSLASRKPGELFF

abundance: few
j_gene: TRBJ1-5
d_gene: -
v_gene: TRBV29-1
CDR3nt: TGCAGCGTTGAGGAAGGCAATCAGCCCCAGCATTTT
CDR3aa: CSVEEGNQPQHF

abundance: -
j_gene: TRBJ2-5
d_gene: TRBD1
v_gene: TRBV28
CDR3nt: TGTGCCAGCAGTTTGACGGGACAGGGGGGCCAAGAGACCCAGTACTTC
CDR3aa: CASSLTGQGGQETQYF

abundance: -
j_gene: TRBJ1-4
d_gene: -
v_gene: TRBV5-5
CDR3nt: TGTGCCAGCAGCCTCGTGACGGGTGAAAAACTGTTTTTT
CDR3aa: CASSLVTGEKLFF

abundance: -
j_gene: TRBJ1-2
d_gene: -
v_gene: TRBV5-1
CDR3nt: TGCGCCAGCAGCGAACAGGGTGAGGCTAACTATGGCTACACCTTC
CDR3aa: CASSEQGEANYGYTF

abundance: -
j_gene: TRBJ2-6
d_gene: -
v_gene: TRBV27
CDR3nt: TGTGCCAGCAGTTTATCTCGGCTCTCTGGGGCCAACGTCCCGACTTTC
CDR3aa: CASSLSRLSGANVPTF

abundance: -
j_gene: TRBJ2-7
d_gene: TRBD2
v_gene: TRBV24-1
CDR3nt: TGTGCCACTGGACTAGCGAACGACTTTTCCTACGAGCAGTACTTC
CDR3aa: CATGLANDFSYEQYF

abundance: -
j_gene: TRBJ1-6
d_gene: TRBD1
v_gene: TRBV2
CDR3nt: TGTGCCAGCAGTGAAGAGGGGGCGAATAATTCACCCCTCCACTTT
CDR3aa: CASSEEGANNSPLHF

abundance: -
j_gene: TRBJ2-1
d_gene: TRBD1
v_gene: TRBV10-3
CDR3nt: TGTGCCATACAGGGGGTTCGGGATGAGCAGTTCTTC
CDR3aa: CAIQGVRDEQFF

abundance: -
j_gene: TRBJ2-1
d_gene: TRBD2
v_gene: TRBV9
CDR3nt: TGTGCCAGCAGCGCTAGCGGGAACCCCTACAATGAGCAGTTCTTC
CDR3aa: CASSASGNPYNEQFF

abundance: -
j_gene: TRBJ2-1
d_gene: TRBD2
v_gene: TRBV7-9
CDR3nt: TGTGCCAGCAGGCACCCCGGGACTAGCGGTAACAATGAGCAGTTCTTC
CDR3aa: CASRHPGTSGNNEQFF

abundance: -
j_gene: TRBJ1-2
d_gene: -
v_gene: TRBV15
CDR3nt: TGTGCCACCAGCAGAGAGGCCCACTATGGCTGCACCTTC
CDR3aa: CATSREAHYGCTF

abundance: -
j_gene: TRBJ2-5
d_gene: -
v_gene: TRBV29-1
CDR3nt: TGCAGCGTTGAAGATCACCGCAGGGTGTGGGGTCAAGAGACCCAGTACTTC
CDR3aa: CSVEDHRRVWGQETQYF

abundance: -
j_gene: TRBJ2-7
d_gene: TRBD1
v_gene: TRBV20-1
CDR3nt: TGCAGTGCCGCAGGGGGCGGCTCCTACGAGCAGTACTTC
CDR3aa: CSAAGGGSYEQYF

abundance: few
j_gene: TRBJ2-1
d_gene: TRBD1
v_gene: TRBV12-3/TRBV12-4
CDR3nt: TGTGCCGCAGGGACAGGGCTATACAATGAGCAGTTCTTC
CDR3aa: CAAGTGLYNEQFF

abundance: -
j_gene: TRBJ2-2
d_gene: -
v_gene: TRBV20-1
CDR3nt: TGCAGTGCTAGAGGAAGACTTTACACCGGGGAGCTGTTTTTT
CDR3aa: CSARGRLYTGELFF

abundance: few
j_gene: TRBJ1-1
d_gene: -
v_gene: TRBV29-1
CDR3nt: TGCAGCGCCCTCCCAGGGGACACTGAAGCTTTCTTT
CDR3aa: CSALPGDTEAFF

abundance: few
j_gene: TRBJ1-1
d_gene: -
v_gene: TRBV12-3/TRBV12-4
CDR3nt: TGTGCCAGCAGTTCCAGGAAGGGGGTTATGAACACTGAAGCTTTCTTT
CDR3aa: CASSSRKGVMNTEAFF

abundance: -
j_gene: TRBJ2-1
d_gene: -
v_gene: TRBV9
CDR3nt: TGTGCCAGCAGCGTAGGCCACCCCGATCACAATGAGCAGTTCTTC
CDR3aa: CASSVGHPDHNEQFF

abundance: -
j_gene: TRBJ2-7
d_gene: -
v_gene: TRBV29-1
CDR3nt: TGCAGCGTAACAAAAGGGTTCGGGGAGCAGTACTTC
CDR3aa: CSVTKGFGEQYF

abundance: -
j_gene: TRBJ2-7
d_gene: -
v_gene: TRBV5-1
CDR3nt: TGCGCCAGCAGCCCCTCGTTGGGCTCATCTTGGGGGCAGTACTTC
CDR3aa: CASSPSLGSSWGQYF

abundance: -
j_gene: TRBJ2-7
d_gene: -
v_gene: TRBV7-9
CDR3nt: TGTGCCAGCAGCCCGCGGGGTAGCGGCACCTCCTACGAGCAGTACTTC
CDR3aa: CASSPRGSGTSYEQYF

abundance: -
j_gene: TRBJ1-1
d_gene: -
v_gene: TRBV20-1
CDR3nt: TGCAGTGCTAGCCTACAGCAACCTATGAACACTGAAGCTTTCTTT
CDR3aa: CSASLQQPMNTEAFF

abundance: -
j_gene: TRBJ2-2
d_gene: -
v_gene: TRBV12-5
CDR3nt: TGTGCTAGTGCTCTCGGATTAAACACCGGGGAGCTGTTTTTT
CDR3aa: CASALGLNTGELFF

abundance: -
j_gene: TRBJ2-7
d_gene: TRBD2
v_gene: TRBV7-9
CDR3nt: TGTGCCAGCAGCTCCGGGACTAGCGGGAGCGCGTCGTCCTACGAGCAGTACTTC
CDR3aa: CASSSGTSGSASSYEQYF

abundance: few
j_gene: TRBJ1-2
d_gene: -
v_gene: TRBV29-1
CDR3nt: TGCAGCGTTGGCAGTAACTATGGCTACACCTTC
CDR3aa: CSVGSNYGYTF

abundance: few
j_gene: TRBJ1-1
d_gene: -
v_gene: TRBV12-3/TRBV12-4
CDR3nt: TGTGCCAGCAGTGTACTGGGACACGCTTTCTTT
CDR3aa: CASSVLGHAFF